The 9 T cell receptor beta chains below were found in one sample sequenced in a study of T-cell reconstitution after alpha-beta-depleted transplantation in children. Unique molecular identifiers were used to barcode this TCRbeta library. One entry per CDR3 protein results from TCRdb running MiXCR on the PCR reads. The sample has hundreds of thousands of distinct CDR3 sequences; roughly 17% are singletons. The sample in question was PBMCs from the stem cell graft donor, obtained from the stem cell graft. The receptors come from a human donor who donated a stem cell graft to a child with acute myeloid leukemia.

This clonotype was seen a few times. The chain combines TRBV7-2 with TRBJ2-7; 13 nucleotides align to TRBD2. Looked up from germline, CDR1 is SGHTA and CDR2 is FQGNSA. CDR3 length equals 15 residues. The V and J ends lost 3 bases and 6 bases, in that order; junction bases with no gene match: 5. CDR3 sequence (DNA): TGTGCCAGCAGCTTTACTAGCGGGGGGGCGGGCGAGCAGTACTTC. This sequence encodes CASSFTSGGAGEQYF. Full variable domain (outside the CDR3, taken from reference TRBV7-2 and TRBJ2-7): GAGVSQSPSNKVTEKGKDVELRCDPISGHTALYWYRQSLGQGLEFLIYFQGNSAPDKSGLPSDRFSAERTGGSVSTLTIQRTQQEDSAVYLCASSFTSGGAGEQYFGPGTRLTVT.

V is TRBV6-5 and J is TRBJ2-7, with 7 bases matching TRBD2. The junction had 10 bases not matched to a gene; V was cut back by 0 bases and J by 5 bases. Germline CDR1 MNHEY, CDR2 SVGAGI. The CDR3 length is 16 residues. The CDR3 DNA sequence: TGTGCCAGCAGTTACTCTGGCCAGCGGGGTGCCGACGAGCAGTACTTC. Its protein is CASSYSGQRGADEQYF.

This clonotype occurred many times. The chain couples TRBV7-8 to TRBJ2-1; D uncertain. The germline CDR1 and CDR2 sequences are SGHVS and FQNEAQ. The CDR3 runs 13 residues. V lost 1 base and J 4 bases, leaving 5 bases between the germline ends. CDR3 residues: CASSLESYNEQFF. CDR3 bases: TGTGCCAGCAGCTTAGAGAGTTACAATGAGCAGTTCTTC.

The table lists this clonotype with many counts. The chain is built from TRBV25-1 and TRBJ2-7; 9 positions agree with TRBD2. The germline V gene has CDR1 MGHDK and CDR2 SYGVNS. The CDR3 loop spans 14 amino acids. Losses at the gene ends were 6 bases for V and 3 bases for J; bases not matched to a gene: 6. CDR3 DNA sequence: TGTGCCAGCAGAGCGGGGGGAATGGTCTACGAGCAGTACGTC. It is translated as CASRAGGMVYEQYV.

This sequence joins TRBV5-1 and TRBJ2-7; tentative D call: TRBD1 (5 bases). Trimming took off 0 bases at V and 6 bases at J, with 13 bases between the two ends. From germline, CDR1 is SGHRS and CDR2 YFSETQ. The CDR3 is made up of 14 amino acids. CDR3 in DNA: TGCGCCAGCAGCTTGGTACAGGCTGCCGCCGAGCAGTACTTC. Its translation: CASSLVQAAAEQYF.

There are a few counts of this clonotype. The CDR3 region is CASSKRVNTEAFF. In DNA, the CDR3 is TGTGCCAGCAGCAAACGGGTGAACACTGAAGCTTTCTTT. This sequence joins TRBV21-1 and TRBJ1-1. TRBV21-1 is classified as a pseudogene. This CDR3 has 13 amino acids.

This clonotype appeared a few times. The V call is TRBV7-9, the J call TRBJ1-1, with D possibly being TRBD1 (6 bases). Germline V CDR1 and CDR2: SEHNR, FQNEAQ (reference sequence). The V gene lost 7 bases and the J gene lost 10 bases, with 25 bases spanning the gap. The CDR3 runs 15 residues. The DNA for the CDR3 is TGTGCCAGCACCCTTGTTGGACAGCTACCAAATGGAGCTTTCTTT. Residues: CASTLVGQLPNGAFF.

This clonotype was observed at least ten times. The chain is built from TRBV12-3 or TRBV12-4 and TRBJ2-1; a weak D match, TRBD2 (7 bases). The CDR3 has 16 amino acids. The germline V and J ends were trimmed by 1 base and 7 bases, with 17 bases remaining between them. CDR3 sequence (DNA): TGTGCCAGCAGTTTAGATGGCGGGGGCGGCGGGAATGAGCAGTTCTTC. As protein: CASSLDGGGGGNEQFF.

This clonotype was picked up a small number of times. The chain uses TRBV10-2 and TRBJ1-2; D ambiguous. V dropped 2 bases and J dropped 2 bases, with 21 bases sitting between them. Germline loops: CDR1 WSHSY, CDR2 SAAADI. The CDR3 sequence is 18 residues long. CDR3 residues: CASSETSVLYSTNYGYTF. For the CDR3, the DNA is TGCGCCAGCAGTGAGACCTCGGTTTTATACAGTACAAACTATGGCTACACCTTC.